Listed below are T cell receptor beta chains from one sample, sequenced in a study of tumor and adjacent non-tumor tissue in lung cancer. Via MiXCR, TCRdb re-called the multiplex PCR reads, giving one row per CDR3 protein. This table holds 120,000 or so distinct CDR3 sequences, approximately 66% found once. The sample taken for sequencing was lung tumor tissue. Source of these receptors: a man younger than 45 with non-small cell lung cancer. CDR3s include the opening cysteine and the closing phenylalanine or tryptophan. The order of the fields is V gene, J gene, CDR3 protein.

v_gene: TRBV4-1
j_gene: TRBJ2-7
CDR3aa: CASSQEWGGYEQYF

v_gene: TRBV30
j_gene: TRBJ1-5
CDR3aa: CAWSLNGRIQPQHF

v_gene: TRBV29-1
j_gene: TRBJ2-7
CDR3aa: CSFRLRSYKQYF

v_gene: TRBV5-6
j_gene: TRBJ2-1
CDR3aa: CASSFRGGGFNEQFF

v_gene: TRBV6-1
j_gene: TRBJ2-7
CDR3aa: CASSEWTGSRLSEQYF

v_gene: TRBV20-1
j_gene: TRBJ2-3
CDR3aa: CSTGARDRGTDTQYF

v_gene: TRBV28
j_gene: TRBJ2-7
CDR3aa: CASILGGSYEQYF

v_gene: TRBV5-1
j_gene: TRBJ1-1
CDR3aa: CASSLAGGAEAFF

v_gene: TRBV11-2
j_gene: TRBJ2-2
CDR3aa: CASDPETGLNTGELFF

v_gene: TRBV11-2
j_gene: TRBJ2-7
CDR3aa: CANSPGLAGAGQYF

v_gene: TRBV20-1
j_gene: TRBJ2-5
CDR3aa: CSASWGGYYQTQYF

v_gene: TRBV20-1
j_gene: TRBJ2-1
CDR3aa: CSARGAGGYNEQFF

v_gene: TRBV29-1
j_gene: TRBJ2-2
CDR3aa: CSVEPPGTTGGLFF

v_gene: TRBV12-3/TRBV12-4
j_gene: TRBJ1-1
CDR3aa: CVSSPAGTEAFF

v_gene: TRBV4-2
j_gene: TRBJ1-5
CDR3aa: CASSRATGDQPQHF

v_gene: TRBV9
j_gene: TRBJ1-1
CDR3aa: CASSGGGEANTEAFF

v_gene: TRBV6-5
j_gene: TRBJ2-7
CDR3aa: CASGPPKPYELHF

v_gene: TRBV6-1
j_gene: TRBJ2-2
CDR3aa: CTSSYGLANTGELFF

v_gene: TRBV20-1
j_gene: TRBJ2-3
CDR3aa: CSASPQGSRTDTQYF

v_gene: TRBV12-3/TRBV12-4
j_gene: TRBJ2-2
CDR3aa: CASSLWTGVANTGELLF

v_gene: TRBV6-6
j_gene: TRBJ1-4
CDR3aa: CTSTPNRGVNKKLFF

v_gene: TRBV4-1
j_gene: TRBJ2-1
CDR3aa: CASSVLGSNYEQFF

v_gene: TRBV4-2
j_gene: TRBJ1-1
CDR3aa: CASSQDLEGNTEAFF

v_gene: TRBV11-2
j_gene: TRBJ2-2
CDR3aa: CASRQASTGELFF

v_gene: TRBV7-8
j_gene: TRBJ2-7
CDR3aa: CASNLSVGYEQYF

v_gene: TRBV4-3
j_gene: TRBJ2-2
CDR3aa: CASSQDTRTWNTGELVF

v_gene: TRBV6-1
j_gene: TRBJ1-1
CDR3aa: CASSAGLRSEAFF

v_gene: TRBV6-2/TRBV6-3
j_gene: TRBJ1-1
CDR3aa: CASTGYPLTEAFF

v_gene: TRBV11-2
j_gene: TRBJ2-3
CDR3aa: CSSSLGAPAGGSDTQYF

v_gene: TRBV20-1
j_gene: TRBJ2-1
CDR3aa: CSAPRGGGVGGDYNEQFF

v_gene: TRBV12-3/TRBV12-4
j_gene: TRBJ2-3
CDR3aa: CARSTTTSTDTQYF

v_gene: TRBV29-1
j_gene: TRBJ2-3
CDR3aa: CSVDVTSVASTYTQFF

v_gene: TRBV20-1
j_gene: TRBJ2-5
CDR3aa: CSASDKQKTPYF

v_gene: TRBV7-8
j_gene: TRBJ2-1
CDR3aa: CASSPEGRGRSSYNEQFF

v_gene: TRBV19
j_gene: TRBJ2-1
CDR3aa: CASSFWTSGGHEQFF

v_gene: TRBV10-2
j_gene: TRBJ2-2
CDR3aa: CASSERETLSGELFF

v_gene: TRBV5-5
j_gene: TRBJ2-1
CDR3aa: CANRGGRGVLDEQFF

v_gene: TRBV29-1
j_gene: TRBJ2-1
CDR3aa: CSVAGRSGEIEQFF

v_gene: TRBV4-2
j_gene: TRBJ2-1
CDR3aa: CASSQVIVNEQFF

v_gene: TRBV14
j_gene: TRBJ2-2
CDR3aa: CASSQSGQGAFGELFF

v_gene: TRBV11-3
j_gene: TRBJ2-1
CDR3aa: CAGSLLPDEQFF

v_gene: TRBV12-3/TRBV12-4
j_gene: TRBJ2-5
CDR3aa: CASSSWDQETQYF

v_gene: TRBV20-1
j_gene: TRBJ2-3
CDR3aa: CTARRTRSTDTHYF

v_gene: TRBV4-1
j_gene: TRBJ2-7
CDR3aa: CASSQDAYEQYF

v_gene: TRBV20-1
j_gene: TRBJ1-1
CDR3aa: CSASPRTGNTEAFF

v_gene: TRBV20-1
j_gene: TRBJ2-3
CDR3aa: CSARDGLTGLYF

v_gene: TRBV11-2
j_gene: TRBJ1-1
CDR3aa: CASSLVVNGEAFF

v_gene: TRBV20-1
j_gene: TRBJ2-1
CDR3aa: CSATTGWVDEQFF

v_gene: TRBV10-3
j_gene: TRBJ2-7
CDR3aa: CAIGSLGTDYEQYF

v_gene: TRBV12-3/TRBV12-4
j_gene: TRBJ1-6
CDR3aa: CASSPGTGASPLHF

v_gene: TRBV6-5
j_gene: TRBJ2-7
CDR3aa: CASSRTSGVTYEQYF

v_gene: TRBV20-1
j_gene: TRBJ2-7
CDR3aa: CSAGRTSGSSYEQYF

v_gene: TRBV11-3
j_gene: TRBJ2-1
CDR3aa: CAGSFEVGTYNEQFF

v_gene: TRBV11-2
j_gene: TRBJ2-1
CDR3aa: CASRATSGEGKEQFF

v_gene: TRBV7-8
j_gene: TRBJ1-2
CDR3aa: CASSLYPRGGYTF

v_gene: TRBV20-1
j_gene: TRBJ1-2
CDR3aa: CSARDWKGNYGYTF

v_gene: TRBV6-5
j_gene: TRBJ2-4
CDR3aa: CASSYGTAGGGIHYF

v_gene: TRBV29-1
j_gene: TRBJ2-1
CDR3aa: CSVGHNEQFF

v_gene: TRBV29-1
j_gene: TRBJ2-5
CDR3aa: CSVKRDRGQETQYF

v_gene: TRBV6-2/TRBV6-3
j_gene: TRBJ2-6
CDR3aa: CASSYGHSGANVLTF